This T cell receptor (beta chain) was documented in a study of post-analysis software for immune sequencing data. Of note for this clonotype: What it recognizes is unknown.

Carried by the TCR beta cDNA libraries were unique molecular identifiers. Each batch of about 0.9 to 10 million T cells produced around 460,000 cDNA molecules. TCRdb re-derived calls from the PCR reads in MiXCR, one entry per CDR3 protein. The sample has 700,000 to 800,000 distinct CDR3 sequences, roughly 27% seen once. V was shortened by 3 bases and J by 4 bases, with 14 bases between the two germline ends. The CDR3 extends over 15 amino acids. CDR1 SGDLS and CDR2 YYNGEE come from the germline V gene. Whole-study results and caveats: About five TRBV segments appeared more often in patients than in controls, and TRBV5-6, TRBV5-1 and TRBV20-1 were among these. Compared with controls, patients showed significantly lower normalized Chao1 diversity.

The genes are TRBV9 and TRBJ2-1; maybe TRBD2 (5 bases). The sequencing sample was made of blood. The TCR was taken from a girl aged 10 to 17 with multiple sclerosis. As DNA, the CDR3 is TGTGCCAGCAGCGCCGACCCTAGGAGGTACAATGAGCAGTTCTTC. Protein product: CASSADPRRYNEQFF.